Sequencing of this TCR beta chain was carried out in a study of cytotoxic CD8 clonotypes in ibrutinib-treated CLL. Study-wide context: Complete response was seen in 2 patients and partial in approximately 25; approximately 12 progressed and around 14 stayed remitted after a median around 6 years.

Produced via immunoSEQ multiplex PCR; TCRdb's table is partial and in-frame only. Of more than 200,000 clones listed, 70% are singletons. Germline V gene lookup returns CDR1 SNHLY and CDR2 FYNNEI. The CDR3 runs to 13 residues. Trimming at V came to 6 bases and at J to 6 bases, leaving 5 bases not matched to a gene. This clone has only a few counts. Sample: PBMCs, taken after 12 months of ibrutinib treatment. The source is a human donor with chronic lymphocytic leukemia. This chain links TRBV2 with TRBJ2-1; 7 positions match TRBD2. CDR3 amino acids: CASRRGELNEQFF. The CDR3 nucleotides read TGTGCCAGCAGACGGGGGGAACTCAATGAGCAGTTCTTC.